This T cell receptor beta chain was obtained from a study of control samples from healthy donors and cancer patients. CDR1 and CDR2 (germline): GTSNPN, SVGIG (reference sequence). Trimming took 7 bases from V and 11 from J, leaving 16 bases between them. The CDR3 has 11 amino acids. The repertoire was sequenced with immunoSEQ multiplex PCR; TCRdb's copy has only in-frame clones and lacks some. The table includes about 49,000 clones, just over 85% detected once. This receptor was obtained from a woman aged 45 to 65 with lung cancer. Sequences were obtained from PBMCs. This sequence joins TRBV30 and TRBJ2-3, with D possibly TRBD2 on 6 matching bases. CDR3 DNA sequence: TGTGCCTTCGGGAGCCGAGGAGAGCAGTATTTT. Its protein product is CAFGSRGEQYF.